Listed below are T cell receptor beta chains from one sample, sequenced in a study of CD8 T cells in ankylosing spondylitis. TCRdb passed the 5' RACE reads through MiXCR, listing each CDR3 protein once. This sample has 390,000 or so distinct CDR3 sequences, with under 25% found just once. Sequencing used blood, either unsorted or a sorted T cell fraction (not recorded which). These receptor sequences come from a male donor with ankylosing spondylitis. The CDR3 runs from the conserved cysteine through the conserved F or W. Fields, in order: J gene, D gene, CDR3 length, clone size, V gene, CDR3 DNA, CDR3 protein. D genes are given only for firm matches. A clone size is listed for some rows: how often the clone was seen (once, few, many), or a class if it is expanded.

TRBJ1-5 | . | 15 | . | TRBV6-5 | TGTGCCAGCAGATACGAGAGCGGGCTACGTCAGCCCCAGCATTTT | CASRYESGLRQPQHF
TRBJ2-1 | . | 13 | . | TRBV4-1 | TGCGCCAGCAGCCAAGATAGAAGGGATGAGCAGTTCTTC | CASSQDRRDEQFF
TRBJ2-1 | . | 14 | . | TRBV9 | TGTGCCAGCAGCGTAGCGGGGAGGACCAATGAGCAGTTCTTC | CASSVAGRTNEQFF
TRBJ2-7 | TRBD2 | 13 | few | TRBV4-3 | TGCGCCAGCAGCCTACTAGCGGGATACGAGCAGTACTTC | CASSLLAGYEQYF
TRBJ2-6 | . | 15 | . | TRBV18 | TGTGCCAGCTCACCAAATGGACCTGGGGCCAACGTCCTGACTTTC | CASSPNGPGANVLTF
TRBJ2-1 | TRBD1 | 14 | few | TRBV12-3/TRBV12-4 | TGTGCCAGCAGTTTCGGGACAGGGGCTAATGAGCAGTTCTTC | CASSFGTGANEQFF
TRBJ2-6 | . | 16 | few | TRBV7-2 | TGTGCCGGTTCGGGGAGCTGGGCCTCTGGGGCCAACGTCCTGACTTTC | CAGSGSWASGANVLTF
TRBJ2-1 | . | 18 | few | TRBV12-3/TRBV12-4 | TGTGCCAGCACCAGACTAGGGCCGTACCGGGTCTCCTACAATGAGCAGTTCTTC | CASTRLGPYRVSYNEQFF
TRBJ2-3 | TRBD2 | 14 | . | TRBV20-1 | TGCAGTGCTGCACGTAGCGGGAGTGGAGATACGCAGTATTTT | CSAARSGSGDTQYF
TRBJ1-2 | TRBD1 | 15 | few | TRBV28 | TGTGCCAGCAGTTTGGACAGGGTTGTAGACTATGGCTACACCTTC | CASSLDRVVDYGYTF
TRBJ2-5 | TRBD2 | 16 | . | TRBV6-1 | TGTGCCAGCAGTCAGACTAGCGGGAGGGGTCGAGAGACCCAGTACTTC | CASSQTSGRGRETQYF
TRBJ2-3 | . | 14 | few | TRBV5-1 | TGCGCCAGCAGCTACGGGACTTTGGGGGATACGCAGTATTTT | CASSYGTLGDTQYF
TRBJ2-2 | TRBD1 | 17 | few | TRBV5-1 | TGCGCCAGCAGCTTAACTTTACAGGGGACGGGGACCGGGGAGCTGTTTTTT | CASSLTLQGTGTGELFF
TRBJ2-3 | TRBD2 | 15 | . | TRBV19 | TGTGCCAGTAGTATAACTAGCGGGAGGGCAGATACGCAGTATTTT | CASSITSGRADTQYF
TRBJ2-3 | TRBD1 | 15 | few | TRBV28 | TGTGCCAGCAGCCAGACAGGGGGCACTGTCGGTACGCAGTATTTT | CASSQTGGTVGTQYF
TRBJ1-5 | . | 16 | . | TRBV6-1 | TGTGCCAGCAGTGACCTTAGGGCCTATAGCAATCAGCCCCAGCATTTT | CASSDLRAYSNQPQHF
TRBJ1-6 | . | 13 | . | TRBV12-3/TRBV12-4 | TGTGCCAGCAGGGGGGTTTATAATTCACCCCTCCACTTT | CASRGVYNSPLHF